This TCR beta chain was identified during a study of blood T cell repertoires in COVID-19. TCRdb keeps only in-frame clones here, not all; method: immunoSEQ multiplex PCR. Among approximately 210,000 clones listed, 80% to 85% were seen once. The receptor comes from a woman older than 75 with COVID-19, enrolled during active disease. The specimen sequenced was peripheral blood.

The CDR3 spells CASSRGVQETQYF. DNA for the CDR3: TGTGCCAGCAGCCGGGGGGTCCAAGAGACCCAGTACTTC. The chain uses TRBV11-3 and TRBJ2-5, with 7 bases identical to TRBD2. The CDR3 runs 13 residues. Germline V gene data show CDR1 as SGHNT and CDR2 as YENEEA. Losses at the gene ends were 5 bases for V and 1 base for J; bases not matched to a gene: 1.